The next 7 T cell receptor beta chains were all read from a single sample in a study of tumor and adjacent non-tumor tissue in lung cancer (dated by TCRdb to between 2018 and 2020). RNA was isolated from bulk unsorted tissue, and RNA quality was assessed with a NanoDrop ND-1000 and an Agilent 2100. The library relied on multiplex PCR. Sequencing instrument: Illumina HiSeq 2500. Following protocols modified from ARM-PCR, the researchers constructed TCRbeta libraries through three rounds of nested PCR with primers (Table S4). TCRdb's own reprocessing of the public reads used fastp at Q25 and MiXCR and kept productive beta chains. Identical CDR3 protein sequences are pooled into one entry, listed with their most common genes and DNA. For this sample the table gives over 100,000 distinct CDR3 sequences, of which about 75% were detected only once. The ten largest clones take up 30% to 45% of the sample.

Source material: lung tumor tissue. These receptors all stem from a woman in her fifties or sixties with non-small cell lung cancer.

For this clonotype: At one boundary the junction diverges from the germline segment, which might be a read error. This chain joins TRBV28 and TRBJ2-7; possible D gene TRBD2, 6 bases. Germline V gene lookup returns CDR1 MDHEN and CDR2 SYDVKM. The length of the CDR3 is 17 residues. CDR3 DNA: TGTGCAAGCAGTTTACGAAAGGATGAGGGAGGAGTCGACGAGCAGTACTTC. It encodes CASSLRKDEGGVDEQYF.

With respect to this clonotype: The junction departs from the called germline gene at one end, perhaps through a read error. The chain couples TRBV30 to TRBJ1-6, with D perhaps matching TRBD1 (5 bases). This CDR3 is built from 13 residues. The germline gives CDR1 GTSNPN, CDR2 SVGIG (reference sequence). CDR3 sequence: CACTGEYNSPLYF. Written as DNA, the CDR3 is TGTGCCTGTACAGGTGAATATAATTCACCCCTCTACTTT.

This clonotype came up once. The chain couples TRBV6-1 to TRBJ1-1; 8 nucleotides line up with TRBD1. Looked up from germline, CDR1 is MNHNS and CDR2 is SASEGT. Germline trimming cut 7 bases from V and 0 bases from J; bases unmatched to any gene: 10. This CDR3 is built from 16 residues. The CDR3 nucleotides are TGTGCCAGCAACTCCGGACAGGGTAGGATGAACACTGAAGCTTTCTTT. It is translated as CASNSGQGRMNTEAFF.

Of note for this clonotype: One end of the junction fails to match germline, which may point to a read error. The chain couples TRBV6-6 to TRBJ2-3; no firm D call. The CDR3 consists of 16 residues. Germline V gene data show CDR1 as MNHNY and CDR2 as SVGAGI (reference sequence). CDR3 DNA sequence: TGCGCCAGCTGTTACTCGCGCCTAGGTGGTTTAGATACGCAGTATTTT. Translating it yields CASCYSRLGGLDTQYF.

The rearrangement links TRBV11-3 to TRBJ2-5; possible D gene TRBD1, 6 bases. V lost 4 bases and J 14 bases, leaving 23 bases between the germline ends. Germline V gene data show CDR1 as SGHNT and CDR2 as YENEEA. The CDR3 is 14 residues long. Here the CDR3 DNA reads TGTGCCAGCAGCTCCGGACAGCTTCTTGAGACCGAATACTTC. Encoded protein: CASSSGQLLETEYF.

The count of this clonotype is one. This sequence may be a read error, since a much larger clone differs from it by one base. The chain joins TRBV4-1 to TRBJ2-3; 7 bases are shared with TRBD1. V lost 2 bases to trimming and J lost 3 bases; unmatched junction nucleotides: 14. CDR3 length: 18 amino acids. Germline CDR1 and CDR2: MGHRA and YSYEKL. The CDR3 region has the DNA TGCGCCAGCAGCCAAAGTGGTTTCAGGGGGTCCGGTACAGATACGCAGTATTTT. Translating gives CASSQSGFRGSGTDTQYF.

A note on this clonotype: This clone may be a read error of a much larger clone one base away. V usage is TRBV12-3 or TRBV12-4 and J usage is TRBJ1-1; D might be TRBD1 (6 bases). The CDR3 is made up of 11 amino acids. Deletions cut 5 bases from V and 10 bases from J, with 11 bases between. The CDR3 region is CASSNQGRAFF. The CDR3 DNA follows: TGTGCCAGCAGTAATCAGGGGAGAGCTTTCTTT.